The 27 T cell receptor beta chains presented below share a single source sample, sequenced in a study of T cells after yellow fever vaccination. TCRdb called the 5' RACE reads again in MiXCR, with one record for every CDR3 protein. The sample shows 450,000 to 600,000 distinct CDR3 sequences, roughly 14% of them seen only once. This material consisted of PBMCs, taken on the day of the yellow fever booster vaccination. These receptors were collected from a man aged 25 to 40 who received the YFV17D yellow fever vaccine.

This clonotype came up a few times. The rearrangement joins TRBV5-6 to TRBJ2-3, with D perhaps TRBD1 (6 bases). Trimming pared 1 base from V and 4 bases from J, leaving 19 bases between. Germline lookup yields CDR1 SGHDT and CDR2 YYEEEE. The CDR3 contains 17 residues. The CDR3 protein is CASSLLAGARGSDTQYF. The CDR3 DNA reads TGTGCCAGCAGCTTGTTGGCAGGGGCAAGGGGGTCAGATACGCAGTATTTT.

V is TRBV27 and J is TRBJ2-4; 7 positions match TRBD2. The CDR3 covers 17 residues. CDR1 and CDR2 (germline): MNHEY, SMNVEV (reference sequence). The V gene end was trimmed by 3 bases and the J gene end by 6 bases; junction bases not matched to a gene: 14. The CDR3 spells CASSLAGMGPGGNIQYF. Here the CDR3 DNA reads TGTGCCAGCAGTTTGGCGGGGATGGGACCGGGGGGAAACATTCAGTACTTC.

This clonotype has a count of ten or more. This rearrangement joins TRBV5-1 to TRBJ2-7; no firm D call. Germline V gene sequence: CDR1 SGHRS, CDR2 YFSETQ. The CDR3 contains 14 residues. V lost 2 bases, J lost 0 bases, and 9 bases lay in between. The CDR3 DNA is TGCGCCAGCAGCTTAGTGCAGGCCTCCTACGAGCAGTACTTC. It encodes CASSLVQASYEQYF.

This clonotype occurred a few times. The chain carries TRBV4-3 and TRBJ1-6, with unresolved D. The germline V gene has CDR1 LGHNA and CDR2 YSLEER. The CDR3 has 16 amino acids. Trimming took off 0 bases at V and 7 bases at J, with 13 bases between the two ends. CDR3 sequence: CASSQDFVDFNSPLHF. CDR3 in DNA: TGCGCCAGCAGCCAAGATTTCGTCGACTTCAATTCACCCCTCCACTTT.

The chain uses TRBV11-3 and TRBJ2-1, with D tentatively TRBD2 (5 bases). The CDR3 is made up of 13 amino acids. The V end was cut by 0 bases, the J end by 10 bases, with 10 bases between. Germline V CDR1 and CDR2: SGHNT, YENEEA. The DNA for the CDR3 is TGTGCCAGCAGCTTAGAGGGGAGATACGAGCAGTTCTTC. This sequence encodes CASSLEGRYEQFF.

In this sample, this clonotype turned up many times. At one end, the junction sequence differs from germline, possibly due to a read error. This chain links TRBV6-2 or TRBV6-3 with TRBJ2-1; D possibly corresponds to TRBD1 (5 bases). The CDR3 runs 11 residues. CDR1 and CDR2 from the germline V gene are MNHEY and SVGEGT. The CDR3 coding sequence is TGTGCCAGCAGTTTAGACAGTACCCTCCGATTC. Translating gives CASSLDSTLRF.

The chain recombines TRBV2 with TRBJ1-5; 7 nucleotides agree with TRBD1. There are 13 residues in the CDR3. Unmatched junction bases numbered 4, after V lost 7 bases and J lost 4 bases. CDR1 is SNHLY and CDR2 is FYNNEI in the germline V gene. The CDR3 is CASMDRRNQPQHF. Written as DNA, the CDR3 is TGTGCCAGCATGGACAGGCGGAATCAGCCCCAGCATTTT.

The V gene is TRBV3-1, the J gene TRBJ1-6; D remains ambiguous. Germline V gene lookup returns CDR1 LGHDT and CDR2 YNNKEL (reference sequence). The CDR3 has 14 residues. Trimming pared 4 bases from V and 7 bases from J, leaving 11 bases between. CDR3 protein: CASSPKRVNSPLHF. The CDR3 DNA sequence: TGTGCCAGCAGCCCAAAAAGGGTAAATTCACCCCTCCACTTT. Together with reference TRBV3-1 and TRBJ1-6, the CDR3 gives the full variable domain: DTAVSQTPKYLVTQMGNDKSIKCEQNLGHDTMYWYKQDSKKFLKIMFSYNNKELIINETVPNRFSPKSPDKAHLNLHINSLELGDSAVYFCASSPKRVNSPLHFGNGTRLTVT.

The rearrangement links TRBV6-5 to TRBJ1-3; TRBD1 agrees at 7 bases. Trimming at V came to 2 bases and at J to 1 base, leaving 8 bases not matched to a gene. The CDR3 consists of 17 residues. In germline, CDR1 is MNHEY, CDR2 SVGAGI. The CDR3 nucleotides are TGTGCCAGCAGTTACGGGGCAGGGGGATTTTCTGGAAACACCATATATTTT. Its protein is CASSYGAGGFSGNTIYF.

The chain couples TRBV13 to TRBJ2-5; possibly TRBD1 for D (5 bases). This CDR3 spans 16 amino acids. V lost 5 bases, J lost 1 base, and 17 bases lay in between. Germline loops: CDR1 PRHDT, CDR2 FYEKMQ (reference sequence). CDR3 residues: CASSREGRTTQETQYF. CDR3 sequence (DNA): TGTGCCAGCAGCCGAGAAGGTCGGACAACCCAAGAGACCCAGTACTTC.

This clonotype came up many times. This sequence joins TRBV30 and TRBJ2-1; TRBD2 agrees at 8 bases. The CDR3 contains 14 residues. Germline V gives CDR1 GTSNPN, CDR2 SVGIG (reference sequence). V dropped 2 bases and J dropped 3; count of bases not matched to a gene: 3. CDR3 protein: CAWSSLAGYNEQFF. The DNA for the CDR3 is TGTGCCTGGAGTAGCCTAGCGGGCTACAATGAGCAGTTCTTC. Complete variable domain (other parts from reference TRBV30 and TRBJ2-1): SQTIHQWPATLVQPVGSPLSLECTVEGTSNPNLYWYRQAAGRGLQLLFYSVGIGQISSEVPQNLSASRPQDRQFILSSKKLLLSDSGFYLCAWSSLAGYNEQFFGPGTRLTVL.

This chain joins TRBV14 and TRBJ2-1, with D possibly TRBD2 on 6 matching bases. Germline V gene lookup returns CDR1 SGHDN and CDR2 FVKESK. Trimming shortened V by 3 bases and J by 0 bases, and 12 bases separated the two germline ends. The CDR3 sequence is 16 residues long. Written as DNA, the CDR3 is TGTGCCAGCAGCCACCTAGGTAGCGGCTCCTACAATGAGCAGTTCTTC. As protein: CASSHLGSGSYNEQFF.

The CDR3 sequence: CASSPLRDSFTDTQYF. CDR3 DNA: TGTGCCAGCTCACCACTCCGGGACTCGTTCACAGATACGCAGTATTTT. The chain is built from TRBV18 and TRBJ2-3; tentatively, D is TRBD2 (6 bases). The CDR3 sequence is 16 residues long. V was cut by 1 base and J by 2 bases, with 13 bases left in between. Germline V gene data show CDR1 as KGHSH and CDR2 as LQKENI.

This clonotype came up a few times. The chain combines TRBV7-2 with TRBJ1-5; a possible D gene is TRBD1 (6 bases). The CDR3 sequence is 16 residues long. Trimming cost V 1 base and J 2 bases, with 12 bases left between them. Germline V CDR1 and CDR2: SGHTA, FQGNSA. Written as DNA, the CDR3 is TGTGCCAGCAGCTTAGAGGGACACTGGGGCAATCAGCCCCAGCATTTT. Amino acid sequence: CASSLEGHWGNQPQHF. The complete variable domain, with remaining parts taken from reference TRBV7-2 and TRBJ1-5, reads GAGVSQSPSNKVTEKGKDVELRCDPISGHTALYWYRQSLGQGLEFLIYFQGNSAPDKSGLPSDRFSAERTGGSVSTLTIQRTQQEDSAVYLCASSLEGHWGNQPQHFGDGTRLSIL.

This rearrangement joins TRBV4-3 to TRBJ2-1; either TRBD1 or TRBD2 may fit D (5 bases each). The V end lost 4 bases, the J end lost 6 bases, and 13 bases lay between the germline ends. The CDR3 loop spans 14 amino acids. The germline gives CDR1 LGHNA, CDR2 YSLEER. The CDR3: CASSPPGRTNEQFF. The CDR3 DNA reads TGCGCCAGCAGCCCACCGGGGCGGACCAATGAGCAGTTCTTC.

The rearrangement uses TRBV12-3 or TRBV12-4 and TRBJ2-2, with 13 positions matching TRBD2. The CDR3 covers 15 residues. The junction had 4 bases not matched to a gene; V was cut back by 7 bases and J by 5 bases. The CDR3 region has the DNA TGTGCCAGCACCCCGACTAGCGGGAGGACCGGGGAGCTGTTTTTT. The encoded protein is CASTPTSGRTGELFF.

In its sample, this clonotype was seen a few times. The V gene is TRBV4-3, the J gene TRBJ1-3, with 7 bases lining up with TRBD1. V lost 0 bases and J lost 2; bases outside the gene matches: 4. Germline CDR1 reads LGHNA; CDR2 reads YSLEER. The CDR3 has 16 amino acids. CDR3 nucleotides: TGCGCCAGCAGCCAAGAACCGACAGGGACTGGAAACACCATATATTTT. It specifies CASSQEPTGTGNTIYF.

This CDR3 reads CASSLEPTGGGYGYTF. The DNA of the CDR3 is TGTGCCAGCAGCTTAGAACCGACAGGGGGCGGGTATGGCTACACCTTC. This sequence joins TRBV7-2 and TRBJ1-2, with 10 bases that match TRBD1. With 1 base clipped from V and 5 bases from J, the junction kept 7 bases outside the gene matches. The CDR3 is 16 amino acids. In germline, CDR1 is SGHTA, CDR2 FQGNSA.

The V call is TRBV5-6, the J call TRBJ2-5; D possibly corresponds to TRBD2 (6 bases). The CDR3 runs 11 residues. The germline V gene encodes CDR1 SGHDT and CDR2 YYEEEE. Between the trimmed V and J ends, which lost 2 bases and 10 bases, there was a span of 9 bases. The CDR3, as DNA: TGTGCCAGCAGCTTCCGGGGAGGCCAGTACTTC. Its protein product is CASSFRGGQYF.

This clonotype was counted only a few times. The chain employs TRBV20-1 and TRBJ2-3; 8 bases align to TRBD2. This CDR3 region has 15 residues. V shed 6 bases and J 1 base; nucleotides not matched to a gene: 9. The germline gives CDR1 DFQATT, CDR2 SNEGSKA (reference sequence). CDR3: CSASRGASGTDTQYF. The DNA of the CDR3 is TGCAGTGCCTCGCGGGGGGCTAGCGGCACAGATACGCAGTATTTT.

This clonotype was observed a handful of times. The rearrangement joins TRBV5-1 to TRBJ2-3, with TRBD2 matching over 10 bases. Germline CDR1 SGHRS, CDR2 YFSETQ. With V trimmed by 4 bases and J by 10 bases, 9 bases remained unmatched. The CDR3 is 14 amino acids. The CDR3 loop is CASSPGVAGGPQYF. The DNA of the CDR3 is TGCGCCAGCAGCCCGGGAGTAGCGGGAGGCCCGCAGTATTTT.

This clonotype was detected only a few times. The chain employs TRBV5-4 and TRBJ2-5; D is perhaps TRBD2 (7 bases). The germline V and J ends were trimmed by 4 bases and 5 bases, with 18 bases remaining between them. CDR1 is SGHNT and CDR2 is YYREEE in the germline V gene (reference sequence). This CDR3 is built from 15 residues. The CDR3 spells CASSPQGAGAETQYF. The CDR3 DNA sequence: TGTGCCAGCAGCCCTCAGGGTGCGGGGGCGGAGACCCAGTACTTC.

This clonotype was detected only a few times. This chain links TRBV20-1 with TRBJ1-5, with D tentatively TRBD1 (5 bases). The V gene lost 5 bases and the J gene lost 6 bases, with 14 bases spanning the gap. The CDR3 runs to 13 residues. Germline CDR1 reads DFQATT; CDR2 reads SNEGSKA (reference sequence). The CDR3 bases are TGCAGTGCTGGAGGGAGGGGCACTCAGCCCCAGCATTTT. Its translation is CSAGGRGTQPQHF.

In its sample, this clonotype was seen a few times. The chain has TRBV15 and TRBJ2-2; TRBD1 is a possible D gene (6 bases). Germline CDR1 LNHNV, CDR2 YYDKDF (reference sequence). The CDR3 totals 16 residues. Trimming took off 0 bases at V and 2 bases at J, with 10 bases between the two ends. CDR3 nucleotide sequence: TGTGCCACCAGCAGAGAGGGACACCCAAACACCGGGGAGCTGTTTTTT. Its translation is CATSREGHPNTGELFF. The full variable domain, rest sourced from reference TRBV15 and TRBJ2-2, is DAMVIQNPRYQVTQFGKPVTLSCSQTLNHNVMYWYQQKSSQAPKLLFHYYDKDFNNEADTPDNFQSRRPNTSFCFLDIRSPGLGDTAMYLCATSREGHPNTGELFFGEGSRLTVL.

This clonotype was counted a few times. This chain links TRBV7-9 with TRBJ1-1; D gene uncertain. This CDR3 region has 16 residues. Trimming cost V 8 bases and J 1 base, with 20 bases left between them. Germline V gene lookup returns CDR1 SEHNR and CDR2 FQNEAQ (reference sequence). CDR3 coding DNA: TGTGCCAGCTCAAGGATAGTCTGGGAGGGGAACACTGAAGCTTTCTTT. Amino acid sequence: CASSRIVWEGNTEAFF.

This clonotype was detected only a few times. This rearrangement joins TRBV6-5 to TRBJ2-7; 8 bases map to TRBD1. V shed 2 bases and J 7 bases; nucleotides not matched to a gene: 4. The CDR3 is 13 residues long. CDR1 and CDR2 from the germline V gene are MNHEY and SVGAGI. CDR3 sequence reads: CASSYETGVEQYF. CDR3 in DNA: TGTGCCAGCAGTTACGAGACAGGGGTGGAGCAGTACTTC.

This clonotype was counted many times. V usage is TRBV18 and J usage is TRBJ2-5, with TRBD1 identical over 7 bases. Trimming cost V 2 bases and J 7 bases; bases outside gene matches: 7. This CDR3 has 14 amino acids. In germline, CDR1 is KGHSH, CDR2 LQKENI. Written as DNA, the CDR3 is TGTGCCAGCTCACCAACGACAGGGACGGGGACCCAGTACTTC. As protein: CASSPTTGTGTQYF.